Following are 2 T cell receptor beta chains from one sample sequenced in a study of shared clonotypes between healthy human individuals. TCRdb's table, derived via immunoSEQ multiplex PCR, lists solely in-frame clones and lacks some. The profile shows about 450,000 clones, around 79% of them singletons. Sequenced sample: PBMCs. These receptors were obtained from a woman aged 40-49 years in good health. Some clones in this sample may be carry-over from other donors' samples.

The chain has TRBV30 and TRBJ2-3; D perhaps matches TRBD2 (5 bases). Trimming took off 3 bases at V and 2 bases at J, with 21 bases between the two ends. This CDR3 is built from 17 residues. CDR1 and CDR2 from the germline V gene are GTSNPN and SVGIG (reference sequence). The CDR3 DNA reads as TGTGCCTGGAGGGACTCCCGTTCACCAGATTACACAGATACGCAGTATTTT. It yields the protein CAWRDSRSPDYTDTQYF.

The genes are TRBV28 and TRBJ2-1; 7 bases map to TRBD2. V dropped 4 bases and J dropped 8; count of bases not matched to a gene: 5. Germline-derived CDR1 and CDR2 are MDHEN and SYDVKM. This CDR3 is 13 amino acids long. CDR3 amino acids: CASSSGTNYEQFF. The CDR3, as DNA: TGTGCCAGCAGTTCCGGGACTAATTATGAGCAGTTCTTC.